The 19 T cell receptor beta chains reported below all come from one sample, sequenced in a study of T cells in Graves' hyperthyroidism and ophthalmopathy. TCR beta CDR3 regions were amplified from RNA transcripts. Primed by the HTBI set, a first-round RT-PCR was run on the TCR CDR3. TCRdb ran MiXCR on the multiplex PCR reads and lists one entry per CDR3 protein. In the table there are about 360,000 distinct CDR3 sequences, about 13% of which are singletons. Sequencing was performed on blood. These receptors were taken from a man in his thirties or forties with Graves' hyperthyroidism that later progressed to Graves' ophthalmopathy.

The chain uses TRBV6-5 and TRBJ2-7, with TRBD1 identical over 11 bases. The CDR3 extends over 15 amino acids. Germline V gives CDR1 MNHEY, CDR2 SVGAGI. Trimming at V came to 0 bases and at J to 5 bases, leaving 3 bases not matched to a gene. The CDR3 spells CASSYSRTGGDEQYF. CDR3 DNA: TGTGCCAGCAGTTACTCTAGGACAGGGGGCGACGAGCAGTACTTC.

This clonotype was counted ten times or more. This chain connects TRBV6-1 to TRBJ1-5, with unresolved D. The CDR3 has 12 residues. From germline, CDR1 is MNHNS and CDR2 SASEGT. The germline V and J ends were trimmed by 6 bases and 1 base, with 4 bases remaining between them. The CDR3 sequence: CASRFSNQPQHF. CDR3 DNA sequence: TGTGCCAGCAGATTCAGCAATCAGCCCCAGCATTTT.

This clonotype was counted a few times. Mismatch with germline at one junction end may stem from a read error. CDR3 protein: CASSPWDSPSTGTQYF. The CDR3 nucleotides read TGTGCCAGCAGCCCCTGGGACAGCCCAAGCACAGGTACGCAGTATTTT. The chain carries TRBV9 and TRBJ2-3; 7 bases match TRBD1. The V gene's germline CDR1 is SGDLS and CDR2 YYNGEE. This CDR3 contains 16 residues.

This rearrangement joins TRBV4-1 to TRBJ2-7; D uncertain. V was cut by 0 bases and J by 2 bases, with 5 bases left in between. CDR3 length: 13 residues. The germline V gene has CDR1 MGHRA and CDR2 YSYEKL. CDR3 nucleotide sequence: TGCGCCAGCAGCCAAGAAGGGACCTACGAGCAGTACTTC. Translated, it gives CASSQEGTYEQYF.

For this clonotype: One junction end disagrees with the germline gene, perhaps due to a read error. This chain links TRBV6-2 or TRBV6-3 with TRBJ1-1, with D perhaps TRBD1 (5 bases). The CDR3 runs to 14 residues. The germline V gene has CDR1 MNHEY and CDR2 SVGEGT. The DNA of the CDR3 is TGTGCCGGCAGTAGCACGGGGGTAGGCACTGAAGCTTTCTTT. This sequence encodes CAGSSTGVGTEAFF.

A note on this clonotype: The missing conserved phenylalanine or tryptophan at the end of this CDR3 makes a read error likely. The chain has TRBV7-8 and TRBJ2-3, with 8 bases fitting TRBD2. In germline, CDR1 is SGHVS, CDR2 FQNEAQ. J was trimmed by 6 bases and V by 5 bases; bases with no gene match: 4. The CDR3 has 13 amino acids. The CDR3 coding sequence is TGTGCCAGCAGCAGCGAGCGGGGGGATACGCAGTATCTT. It is translated as CASSSERGDTQYL.

The chain couples TRBV28 to TRBJ2-2; the match to TRBD1 covers 7 bases. Per the germline V gene, CDR1 is MDHEN and CDR2 is SYDVKM. The CDR3 extends over 17 amino acids. V shed 3 bases, J shed 2 bases, and the junction held 9 bases outside the gene matches. The CDR3 reads CASSFLKRQGNTGELFF. The CDR3 bases are TGTGCCAGCAGTTTCCTCAAGAGACAGGGTAACACCGGGGAGCTGTTTTTT.

In its sample, this clonotype was seen many times. The chain uses TRBV12-3 or TRBV12-4 and TRBJ1-5, with 9 bases identical to TRBD1. The V and J ends lost 6 bases and 3 bases, in that order; junction bases with no gene match: 12. This CDR3 is 17 amino acids long. CDR3 nucleotide sequence: TGTGCCAGCAGCCGGCACCCGACAGGGGGTCTCAATCAGCCCCAGCATTTT. Protein sequence: CASSRHPTGGLNQPQHF.

This clonotype was counted only a few times. The chain couples TRBV10-3 to TRBJ1-2; tentatively, D is TRBD1 (5 bases). Germline V gives CDR1 ENHRY, CDR2 SYGVKD. Trimming took 3 bases from V and 0 from J, leaving 11 bases between them. The CDR3 consists of 15 residues. DNA for the CDR3: TGTGCCATCAGTGATGCGGGGACTGCTAACTATGGCTACACCTTC. Translated: CAISDAGTANYGYTF.

This clonotype was seen repeatedly, ten times or more. The chain recombines TRBV2 with TRBJ1-2; D might be TRBD1 (6 bases). Germline V gives CDR1 SNHLY, CDR2 FYNNEI. The CDR3 extends over 14 amino acids. Deletions cut 4 bases from V and 2 bases from J, with 11 bases between. The CDR3 reads CASSAGVGNYGYTF. The CDR3 coding sequence is TGTGCCAGCAGTGCAGGGGTTGGGAACTATGGCTACACCTTC.

This clonotype was counted at least ten times. The chain links TRBV18 to TRBJ2-5; D remains ambiguous. V was cut by 0 bases and J by 2 bases, with 10 bases left in between. Germline V gene data show CDR1 as KGHSH and CDR2 as LQKENI. CDR3 length: 15 residues. The CDR3: CASSPPASAQETQYF. CDR3 coding DNA: TGTGCCAGCTCACCACCGGCGTCAGCTCAAGAGACCCAGTACTTC.

This clonotype was observed a handful of times. The chain carries TRBV7-9 and TRBJ1-3; D remains unclear. This CDR3 is built from 14 residues. Germline CDR1 and CDR2: SEHNR and FQNEAQ (reference sequence). Deletions cut 3 bases from V and 8 bases from J, with 14 bases between. The CDR3 sequence: CASSLSSMTDTIYF. The CDR3 DNA reads as TGTGCCAGCAGCTTGAGTAGCATGACCGACACCATATATTTT.

This clonotype was found many times. The chain uses TRBV7-3 and TRBJ2-3; 8 nucleotides match TRBD2. The V gene end was trimmed by 4 bases and the J gene end by 1 base; junction bases not matched to a gene: 1. The CDR3 contains 14 residues. Germline-derived CDR1 and CDR2 are SGHTA and FQGTGA. CDR3 nucleotides: TGTGCCAGCAGCTCAGCGGGGGGCACAGATACGCAGTATTTT. Its protein is CASSSAGGTDTQYF.

There are a few counts of this clonotype. The gene calls are TRBV7-9 and TRBJ1-4; D is perhaps TRBD1 (5 bases). Germline loops: CDR1 SEHNR, CDR2 FQNEAQ (reference sequence). There are 18 residues in the CDR3. V lost 7 bases to trimming and J lost 0 bases, with 21 bases between them. The CDR3 bases are TGTGCCAGCAACAAATTCGGGGCCGACTATGCAACTAATGAAAAACTGTTTTTT. Its translation: CASNKFGADYATNEKLFF.

This clonotype has a handful of counts. This chain connects TRBV12-3 or TRBV12-4 to TRBJ2-7; 8 bases line up with TRBD2. The CDR3 runs to 15 residues. V was clipped by 3 bases and J by 6 bases; unmatched bases: 10. In DNA form, the CDR3 reads TGTGCCAGCAGTTTTGGGACTAGGTTTTTCTCCGAGCAGTACTTC. It translates to CASSFGTRFFSEQYF.

The rearrangement uses TRBV29-1 and TRBJ2-1; D not resolved. CDR1 SQVTM and CDR2 ANQGSEA come from the germline V gene. The CDR3 length is 12 residues. V was cut by 3 bases and J by 7 bases, with 10 bases left in between. The CDR3 bases are TGCAGCGTTGATGTCGGTGCGAATGAGCAGTTCTTC. Translating it yields CSVDVGANEQFF.

This clonotype occurred many times. This sequence joins TRBV12-3 or TRBV12-4 and TRBJ1-4, with 7 bases aligning to TRBD1. CDR3 length equals 13 residues. The trim removed 4 bases at V and 8 bases at J, leaving 4 bases unmatched. The CDR3 region has the DNA TGTGCCAGCAGTTCAGCGACAGGGGAAAAACTGTTTTTT. As protein: CASSSATGEKLFF.

This clonotype came up many times. The chain has TRBV7-3 and TRBJ2-2; 10 bases align to TRBD1. The CDR3 runs 15 residues. The ends lost 5 bases at V and 4 bases at J; junction bases unmatched: 4. Germline assignment: CDR1 SGHTA and CDR2 FQGTGA. In DNA form, the CDR3 reads TGTGCCAGCAGCCCCTGGGACAGGGGCACCGGGGAGCTGTTTTTT. This sequence encodes CASSPWDRGTGELFF.

This clonotype was seen repeatedly, ten times or more. This chain uses TRBV20-1 with TRBJ2-5; D gene uncertain. The V and J ends lost 2 bases and 5 bases respectively, with 9 bases between them. The CDR3 extends over 12 amino acids. CDR1 is DFQATT, CDR2 SNEGSKA, per germline (reference sequence). CDR3 in DNA: TGCAGTGCTAGATCATCGAGGGAGACCCAGTACTTC. Translating gives CSARSSRETQYF.